The clone carrying this T cell receptor (beta chain) was detected ten times or more. Its antigen is unknown. These data belong to a study of human T cells and chemical hapten exposure. The junction had 3 bases not matched to a gene; V was cut back by 2 bases and J by 15 bases. CDR3 length: 11 amino acids. In germline, CDR1 is LGHDT, CDR2 YNNKEL (reference sequence). Study results and limitations: While controls formed fewer of them, expanded TCRs formed significantly more large CDR3 similarity clusters. The study found that DPC sensitization did not change TCRs above 1 in 1000 frequency.

In the original workflow: Sequenced samples showed a median of 95,638 TCRs each, with counts running from around 25,000 to 690,000. TCRdb itself ran the RACE reads through MiXCR, one entry per CDR3 protein. The V and J calls were determined by TCRdb, not by the authors. The table lists about 40,000 distinct CDR3 sequences, approximately 3.5% of them singletons. Time point noted: patch test 2, 6 weeks after DPC sensitization. The treatment: therapeutic diphenylcyclopropenone sensitization with weekly scalp DPC. The TCR comes from a man aged 35 to 55 with alopecia areata. Some clones in this sample may be carry-over from other donors' samples. This specimen consisted of whole blood, obtained in connection with sensitization to the hapten diphenylcyclopropenone (DPC). The chain employs TRBV3-1 and TRBJ2-1; 8 nucleotides line up with TRBD1. CDR3 nucleotides: TGTGCCAGCAGCCAACAGGGGGCTCTGTTCTTC. Protein: CASSQQGALFF.